The T cell receptor (beta chain) under discussion was sequenced for a study of blood T cell repertoires in COVID-19. The recovered donors of Cohort 3 showed two negative PCRs, clearance, or symptom resolution. V lost 6 bases and J 4 bases, leaving 12 bases between the germline ends. Germline loops: CDR1 LNHDA, CDR2 SQIVND (reference sequence). CDR3 length: 13 amino acids. Profiling relied on immunoSEQ multiplex PCR, and the TCRdb table lists in-frame clones only, not all of them. The sample contains about 330,000 clones, nearly 90% of which appear only once. On this clone: Other DNA sequences in this sample translate to the same CDR3.

The clonotype was recovered from a woman aged 25 to 39 who had recovered from COVID-19. Specimen: PBMCs or T cells enriched from blood (not recorded which). The chain couples TRBV19 to TRBJ1-1, with D uncertain. CDR3 sequence: CASSKDRGTEAFF. CDR3 sequence (DNA): TGTGCCAGTAGCAAGGACCGGGGCACTGAAGCTTTCTTT.